This T cell receptor (beta chain) derives from a study of T cells in narcolepsy. Study details: Enrolled donors included narcolepsy type 1 or type 2 patients and healthy controls. Findings and limits, study-wide: Reportedly, autoreactive clonotypes were serially detected in patients' blood but not controls'.

There are 18 residues in the CDR3. The data were produced by immunoSEQ multiplex PCR, yet TCRdb's version contains in-frame clones alone and is incomplete. The table shows over 30,000 clones, with around 85% occurring only once. For this clone: As yet, its antigen is unknown.

V gene TRBV21-1 combines with J gene TRBJ1-6. TRBV21-1 is a pseudogene. The TCR was taken from a human donor with narcolepsy. The source material was CD45RA- memory CD4+ T cells from PBMCs. The chain's CDR3 is CASSKVGDRSSYNSPLHF. The CDR3 coding sequence is TGTGCCAGCAGCAAAGTAGGTGACCGGAGCTCCTATAATTCACCCCTCCACTTT.